These 30 T cell receptor beta chains originate from one sample sequenced in a study of blood T cell dynamics during melanoma immunotherapy. The repertoire was sequenced with immunoSEQ multiplex PCR; TCRdb's copy has only in-frame clones and lacks some. The profile shows approximately 4,900 clones, about nine tenths of them singletons. Time point here: week 3, after first cycle of checkpoint inhibitor. Material: blood, obtained from a patient treated with checkpoint blockade. These receptors were taken from a human donor with melanoma.

The chain has TRBV27 and TRBJ1-6, with 7 nucleotides matching TRBD1. V shed 1 base, J shed 5 bases, and the junction held 2 bases outside the gene matches. CDR3 size: 15 residues. In germline, CDR1 is MNHEY, CDR2 SMNVEV (reference sequence). CDR3 sequence reads: CASSLWTGDNSPLHF. CDR3 in DNA: TGTGCCAGCAGTTTATGGACAGGTGATAATTCACCCCTCCACTTT.

V and J are TRBV4-3 and TRBJ2-2; D tentatively reads TRBD1 or TRBD2 (5 bases each). CDR3 size: 14 residues. The germline V gene has CDR1 LGHNA and CDR2 YSLEER. Trimming took off 3 bases at V and 4 bases at J, with 9 bases between the two ends. The CDR3 DNA is TGCGCCAGCAGCCACGGGACGGGCACCGGGGAGCTGTTTTTT. Amino acids: CASSHGTGTGELFF.

The V gene is TRBV25-1, the J gene TRBJ2-3; either TRBD1 or TRBD2 may fit D (5 bases each). Per the germline V gene, CDR1 is MGHDK and CDR2 is SYGVNS. Trimming pared 3 bases from V and 0 bases from J, leaving 16 bases between. CDR3 size: 17 residues. The CDR3 loop is CASSELRGGTSTDTQYF. The CDR3 DNA reads TGTGCCAGCAGTGAGCTTCGTGGGGGAACGAGCACAGATACGCAGTATTTT.

The chain links TRBV29-1 to TRBJ1-2, with a possible D match to TRBD1 (5 bases). Germline-derived CDR1 and CDR2 are SQVTM and ANQGSEA. V lost 4 bases and J 6 bases, leaving 9 bases between the germline ends. This CDR3 is built from 11 residues. CDR3 in amino acids: CSVGLGDGYTF. Here the CDR3 DNA reads TGCAGCGTTGGATTGGGGGATGGCTACACCTTC.

The chain uses TRBV7-2 and TRBJ1-3; 8 nucleotides line up with TRBD1. Germline V lookup: CDR1 SGHTA, CDR2 FQGNSA. Trimming took 5 bases from V and 4 from J; bases not matched to a gene: 7. CDR3 size: 15 residues. DNA of the CDR3: TGTGCCAGCAGCAATCGACAGGGGAGCGGAAACACCATATATTTT. This codes for CASSNRQGSGNTIYF.

In this sample, this clone turned up a few times. This sequence joins TRBV30 and TRBJ1-1; D call uncertain. Between the trimmed V and J ends, which lost 4 bases and 3 bases, there was a span of 9 bases. This CDR3 is built from 12 residues. CDR1 and CDR2 (germline): GTSNPN, SVGIG (reference sequence). This chain's CDR3 is CAWNGEYTEAFF. CDR3 nucleotides: TGTGCCTGGAACGGGGAGTACACTGAAGCTTTCTTT.

This clone turned up a few times. The chain recombines TRBV28 with TRBJ1-2; D is uncertain. Germline V lookup: CDR1 MDHEN, CDR2 SYDVKM. V was cut by 6 bases and J by 4 bases, with 9 bases left in between. The CDR3 is 12 residues long. The CDR3 loop is CASSPGIYGYTF. In DNA, the CDR3 is TGTGCCAGCAGCCCGGGAATCTATGGCTACACCTTC.

This chain uses TRBV9 with TRBJ2-1; TRBD1 agrees at 7 bases. V lost 5 bases to trimming and J lost 0 bases; unmatched junction nucleotides: 8. Germline CDR1 reads SGDLS; CDR2 reads YYNGEE. This CDR3 has 16 amino acids. This chain's CDR3 is CASSVTGQSSYNEQFF. The CDR3 coding sequence is TGTGCCAGCAGTGTTACGGGACAGAGCTCCTACAATGAGCAGTTCTTC.

The chain employs TRBV7-3 and TRBJ2-7, with 7 bases matching TRBD2. V lost 2 bases and J lost 3; bases outside the gene matches: 7. Germline CDR1 SGHTA, CDR2 FQGTGA. The CDR3 totals 15 residues. The CDR3 sequence is CASSLASGAHYEQYF. CDR3 DNA: TGTGCCAGCAGCTTAGCCAGCGGGGCCCACTACGAGCAGTACTTC.

The J gene is TRBJ2-7, the V gene TRBV13; 9 nucleotides line up with TRBD1. This CDR3 comprises 16 residues. The V and J ends lost 1 base and 0 bases, in that order; junction bases with no gene match: 4. The germline V gene encodes CDR1 PRHDT and CDR2 FYEKMQ (reference sequence). The CDR3 sequence is CASSLVGDRASYEQYF. CDR3 nucleotide sequence: TGTGCCAGCAGCTTAGTGGGGGACAGGGCCTCCTACGAGCAGTACTTC.

CDR3 loop: CASSLMGETTDTQYF. DNA of the CDR3: TGTGCCAGCAGCTTAATGGGCGAAACCACAGATACGCAGTATTTT. The chain uses TRBV7-3 and TRBJ2-3, with D unresolved. The V and J ends lost 1 base and 2 bases respectively, with 10 bases between them. Germline loops: CDR1 SGHTA, CDR2 FQGTGA. CDR3 length: 15 amino acids.

This chain uses TRBV7-2 with TRBJ2-7; D gene unclear. The V end was cut by 1 base, the J end by 5 bases, with 12 bases between. CDR1 is SGHTA and CDR2 is FQGNSA in the germline V gene. The CDR3 sequence is 14 residues long. The CDR3 DNA is TGTGCCAGCAGCTTAGACGCAGGTCCCGACGAGCAGTACTTC. Its translation: CASSLDAGPDEQYF.

The chain has TRBV7-3 and TRBJ2-5; a possible D gene is TRBD1 (5 bases). V lost 6 bases and J 5 bases, leaving 13 bases between the germline ends. This CDR3 comprises 13 residues. Germline V gene lookup returns CDR1 SGHTA and CDR2 FQGTGA. In nucleotides, the CDR3 is TGTGCCAGCAGTTTCAGGGAAGGGGAGACCCAGTACTTC. Translating it yields CASSFREGETQYF. Drawing the rest from reference TRBV7-3 and TRBJ2-5, the complete variable domain is GAGVSQTPSNKVTEKGKYVELRCDPISGHTALYWYRQSLGQGPEFLIYFQGTGAADDSGLPNDRFFAVRPEGSVSTLKIQRTERGDSAVYLCASSFREGETQYFGPGTRLLVL.

This chain connects TRBV7-2 to TRBJ2-1; TRBD1 aligns across 8 bases. Germline-derived CDR1 and CDR2 are SGHTA and FQGNSA. CDR3 length: 14 residues. J lost 3 bases, V lost 5 bases, and 3 bases had no gene match. In nucleotides, the CDR3 is TGTGCCAGCAGCGCAGGGGGCAGCTACAATGAGCAGTTCTTC. Protein product: CASSAGGSYNEQFF.

The V gene is TRBV18, the J gene TRBJ1-2; TRBD1 agrees at 7 bases. Germline V gives CDR1 KGHSH, CDR2 LQKENI. The CDR3 is 14 amino acids. The J segment lost 3 bases and the V segment lost 4 bases, leaving 5 bases of the junction unmatched. The CDR3 here is CASSQTGQDYGYTF. CDR3 bases: TGTGCCAGCTCACAGACAGGGCAAGACTATGGCTACACCTTC.

In its sample, this clone was seen once. The chain employs TRBV11-2 and TRBJ2-2; perhaps TRBD1 as D (6 bases). V lost 6 bases and J lost 4, with 15 bases in between. The CDR3 is 15 residues long. Per the germline V gene, CDR1 is SGHAT and CDR2 is FQNNGV. The CDR3 region has the DNA TGTGCCAGCAGTCCGGTTACAGGGAGCACCGGGGAGCTGTTTTTT. Translation: CASSPVTGSTGELFF.

This clone has just a few counts. The V call is TRBV7-5, the J call TRBJ1-1. TRBV7-5 constitutes a pseudogene. This CDR3 contains 16 residues. The CDR3 bases are TGTGCCAGCAGCTTAAAGATCGGGGCCATGAACACTGAAGCTTTCTTT. Amino acid sequence: CASSLKIGAMNTEAFF.

The chain recombines TRBV5-1 with TRBJ2-3; 9 bases map to TRBD2. Germline V gene sequence: CDR1 SGHRS, CDR2 YFSETQ. Unmatched junction bases numbered 8, after V lost 0 bases and J lost 0 bases. This CDR3 is built from 18 residues. Here the CDR3 DNA reads TGCGCCAGCAGCTTGGGACTAGCGGACCTTCTTAGCACAGATACGCAGTATTTT. It codes for CASSLGLADLLSTDTQYF.

V and J are TRBV7-9 and TRBJ2-7, with a tentative D call TRBD1 (9 bases). Germline V CDR1 and CDR2: SEHNR, FQNEAQ (reference sequence). The CDR3 covers 17 residues. Trimming removed 3 bases from V and 1 base from J, with 19 bases in between. In DNA, the CDR3 is TGTGCCAGCAGCTTCCCCCGGGGGGGGACAGGGTCCTACGAGCAGTACTTC. Its protein is CASSFPRGGTGSYEQYF.

The rearrangement joins TRBV5-1 to TRBJ2-7, with D tentatively TRBD1 or TRBD2 (5 bases each). Germline-derived CDR1 and CDR2 are SGHRS and YFSETQ. The CDR3 has 15 amino acids. Trimming cost V 4 bases and J 6 bases, with 20 bases left between them. The CDR3 is CASSGTGSLRSEQYF. The CDR3 DNA is TGCGCCAGCAGCGGGACGGGCAGCCTACGAAGCGAGCAGTACTTC.

This clone is a singleton in its sample. The chain couples TRBV5-8 to TRBJ1-4, with D possibly TRBD1 on 5 matching bases. This CDR3 spans 13 amino acids. CDR1 SGHTS and CDR2 YDEGEE come from the germline V gene. V dropped 5 bases and J dropped 5 bases, with 10 bases sitting between them. The chain's CDR3 is CASRGRKNEKLFF. CDR3 coding DNA: TGTGCCAGCAGGGGACGGAAAAATGAAAAACTGTTTTTT. Supplemented by reference TRBV5-8 and TRBJ1-4, the full variable domain reads EAGVTQSPTHLIKTRGQQATLRCSPISGHTSVYWYQQALGLGLQFLLWYDEGEERNRGNFPPRFSGRQFPNYSSELNVNALELEDSALYLCASRGRKNEKLFFGSGTQLSVL.

The chain joins TRBV7-9 to TRBJ2-7; D gene ambiguous. The CDR3 sequence is 12 residues long. Germline V gene lookup returns CDR1 SEHNR and CDR2 FQNEAQ (reference sequence). The V and J ends lost 5 bases and 2 bases respectively, with 7 bases between them. The CDR3 reads CASSLSTYEQYF. The CDR3 DNA sequence: TGTGCCAGCAGCCTGTCGACCTACGAGCAGTACTTC.

The CDR3 loop is CASSIREGGLSPQYF. CDR3 DNA sequence: TGTGCCAGTAGTATAAGGGAGGGGGGACTGAGTCCGCAGTATTTT. The chain combines TRBV19 with TRBJ2-3; TRBD2 might be the D (7 bases). The CDR3 is 15 residues long. Between the trimmed V and J ends, which lost 2 bases and 10 bases, there was a span of 19 bases. Germline V gene lookup returns CDR1 LNHDA and CDR2 SQIVND (reference sequence).

This chain connects TRBV5-6 to TRBJ2-2; 9 bases map to TRBD1. CDR1 and CDR2 (germline): SGHDT, YYEEEE. Unmatched junction bases numbered 8, after V lost 4 bases and J lost 7 bases. The CDR3 is 15 residues long. Here the CDR3 reads CASSAGTGHDGELFF. The CDR3 DNA reads TGTGCCAGCAGCGCCGGGACAGGGCATGACGGGGAGCTGTTTTTT.

The V gene is TRBV7-2, the J gene TRBJ1-2; 10 bases fit TRBD1. The V and J ends lost 5 bases and 3 bases, in that order; junction bases with no gene match: 6. The germline V gene has CDR1 SGHTA and CDR2 FQGNSA. CDR3 length equals 15 residues. In DNA form, the CDR3 reads TGTGCCAGCAGCCGCTCGACAGGGGGCGACTATGGCTACACCTTC. Translation gives CASSRSTGGDYGYTF.

This rearrangement joins TRBV7-1 to TRBJ2-4; D assignment may be TRBD1 or TRBD2 (5 bases each). TRBV7-1 counts as an open reading frame of uncertain function. The length of the CDR3 is 13 residues. V lost 3 bases and J lost 11, with 14 bases in between. CDR3 nucleotide sequence: TGTGCCAGCAGCTCGGACACCGGAGGAGTTCAGTACTTC. Its translation is CASSSDTGGVQYF.

This clone came up once. This chain links TRBV28 with TRBJ2-1; TRBD2 agrees at 9 bases. The V segment lost 11 bases and the J segment 4 bases; nucleotides outside the gene matches: 6. Germline CDR1 MDHEN, CDR2 SYDVKM. This CDR3 comprises 13 residues. The CDR3 loop reads CALSGRGYNEQFF. The CDR3 coding sequence is TGTGCCCTTAGCGGGAGAGGTTACAATGAGCAGTTCTTC.

V gene TRBV6-9 combines with J gene TRBJ1-3; D remains ambiguous. This CDR3 region has 11 residues. The V end lost 11 bases, the J end lost 0 bases, and 5 bases lay between the germline ends. From germline, CDR1 is MNHGY and CDR2 SVAAGI. The CDR3 protein is CALFSGNTIYF. CDR3 bases: TGTGCCCTATTCTCTGGAAACACCATATATTTT.

The chain employs TRBV9 and TRBJ2-1, with 10 positions matching TRBD2. Per the germline V gene, CDR1 is SGDLS and CDR2 is YYNGEE. The V gene end was trimmed by 0 bases and the J gene end by 9 bases; junction bases not matched to a gene: 15. The CDR3 covers 18 residues. CDR3 sequence (DNA): TGTGCCAGCAGCGTAGCCCCCGGTCTGACTAGCGGGCACGGTGAGCAGTTCTTC. This codes for CASSVAPGLTSGHGEQFF.

The chain recombines TRBV15 with TRBJ1-5; D is unclear. The CDR3 consists of 16 residues. Trimming pared 0 bases from V and 4 bases from J, leaving 13 bases between. Germline V gene sequence: CDR1 LNHNV, CDR2 YYDKDF (reference sequence). The CDR3 is CATSREVGQRNQPQHF. CDR3 nucleotide sequence: TGTGCCACCAGCAGAGAAGTTGGGCAGCGAAATCAGCCCCAGCATTTT. Drawing the rest from reference TRBV15 and TRBJ1-5, the complete variable domain is DAMVIQNPRYQVTQFGKPVTLSCSQTLNHNVMYWYQQKSSQAPKLLFHYYDKDFNNEADTPDNFQSRRPNTSFCFLDIRSPGLGDTAMYLCATSREVGQRNQPQHFGDGTRLSIL.